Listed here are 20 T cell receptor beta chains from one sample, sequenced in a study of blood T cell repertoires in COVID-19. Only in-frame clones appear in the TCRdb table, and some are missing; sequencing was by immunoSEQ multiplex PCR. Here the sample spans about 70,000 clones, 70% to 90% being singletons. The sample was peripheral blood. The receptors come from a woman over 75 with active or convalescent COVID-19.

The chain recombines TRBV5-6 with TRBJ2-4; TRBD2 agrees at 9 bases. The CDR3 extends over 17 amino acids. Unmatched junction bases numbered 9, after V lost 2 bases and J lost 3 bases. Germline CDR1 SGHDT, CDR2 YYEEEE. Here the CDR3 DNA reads TGTGCCAGCAGCTTACTCGGACTAGCGCAGGGCAAAAACATTCAGTACTTC. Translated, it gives CASSLLGLAQGKNIQYF.

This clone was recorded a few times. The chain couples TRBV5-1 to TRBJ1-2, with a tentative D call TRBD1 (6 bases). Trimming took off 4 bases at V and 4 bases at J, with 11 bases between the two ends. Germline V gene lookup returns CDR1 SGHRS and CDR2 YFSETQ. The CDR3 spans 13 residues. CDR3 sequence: CASSPGQSYGYTF. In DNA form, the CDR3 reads TGCGCCAGCAGCCCCGGACAGTCCTATGGCTACACCTTC.

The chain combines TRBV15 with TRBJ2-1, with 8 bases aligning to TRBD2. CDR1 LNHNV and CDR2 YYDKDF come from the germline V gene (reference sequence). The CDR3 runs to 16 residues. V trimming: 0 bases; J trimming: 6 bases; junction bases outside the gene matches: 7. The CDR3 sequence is CATSRDVSGSGNEQFF. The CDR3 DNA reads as TGTGCCACCAGCAGAGATGTGAGCGGGAGTGGCAATGAGCAGTTCTTC.

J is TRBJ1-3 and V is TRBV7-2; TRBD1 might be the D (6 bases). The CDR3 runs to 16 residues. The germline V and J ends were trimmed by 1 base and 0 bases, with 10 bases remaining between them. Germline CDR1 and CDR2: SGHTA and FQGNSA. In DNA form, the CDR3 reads TGTGCCAGCAGCTTAGGTGGGACACTCTCTGGAAACACCATATATTTT. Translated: CASSLGGTLSGNTIYF.

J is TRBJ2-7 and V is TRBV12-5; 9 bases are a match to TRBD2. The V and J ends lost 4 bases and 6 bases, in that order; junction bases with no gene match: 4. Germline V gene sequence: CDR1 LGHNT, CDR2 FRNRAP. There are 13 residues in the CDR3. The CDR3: CASGSRLAAEQYF. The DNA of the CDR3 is TGTGCTAGTGGTTCCCGACTAGCGGCCGAGCAGTACTTC.

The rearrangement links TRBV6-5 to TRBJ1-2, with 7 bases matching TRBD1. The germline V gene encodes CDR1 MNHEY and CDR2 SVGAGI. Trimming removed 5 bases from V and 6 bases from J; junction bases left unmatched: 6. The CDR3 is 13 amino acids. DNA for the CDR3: TGTGCCAGCAGTCAGGGGGGACTCGATGGCTACACCTTC. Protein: CASSQGGLDGYTF.

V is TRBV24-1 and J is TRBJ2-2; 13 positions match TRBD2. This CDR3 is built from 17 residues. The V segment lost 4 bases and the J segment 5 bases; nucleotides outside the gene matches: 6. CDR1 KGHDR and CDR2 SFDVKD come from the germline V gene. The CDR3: CATSDGTSGAWTGELFF. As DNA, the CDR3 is TGTGCCACCAGTGACGGGACTAGCGGGGCCTGGACCGGGGAGCTGTTTTTT.

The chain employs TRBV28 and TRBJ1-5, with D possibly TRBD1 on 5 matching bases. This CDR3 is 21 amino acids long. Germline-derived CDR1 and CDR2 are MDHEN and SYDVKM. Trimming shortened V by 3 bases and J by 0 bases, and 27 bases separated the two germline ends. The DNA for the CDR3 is TGTGCCAGCAGTTTTCCACTCTCGGGAGGATCTGGGGGTTATAGCAATCAGCCCCAGCATTTT. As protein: CASSFPLSGGSGGYSNQPQHF.

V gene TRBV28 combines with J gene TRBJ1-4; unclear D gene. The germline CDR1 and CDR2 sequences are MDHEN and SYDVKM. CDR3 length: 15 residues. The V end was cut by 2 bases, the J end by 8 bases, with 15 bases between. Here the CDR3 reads CASSLPRPREEKLFF. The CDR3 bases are TGTGCCAGCAGTTTACCCCGGCCGAGGGAAGAAAAACTGTTTTTT.

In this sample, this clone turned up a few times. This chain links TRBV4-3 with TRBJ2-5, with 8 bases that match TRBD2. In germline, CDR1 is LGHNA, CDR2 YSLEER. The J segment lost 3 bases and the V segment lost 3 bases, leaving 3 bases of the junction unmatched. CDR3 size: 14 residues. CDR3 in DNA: TGCGCCAGCAGCCATGGACTAGCAGAAGAGACCCAGTACTTC. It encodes CASSHGLAEETQYF.

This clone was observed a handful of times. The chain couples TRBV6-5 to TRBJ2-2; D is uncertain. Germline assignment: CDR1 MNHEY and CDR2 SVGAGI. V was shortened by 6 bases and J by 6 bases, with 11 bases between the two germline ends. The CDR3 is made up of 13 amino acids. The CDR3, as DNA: TGTGCCAGCAGAGATGGAGCCTCCGGGGAGCTGTTTTTT. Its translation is CASRDGASGELFF.

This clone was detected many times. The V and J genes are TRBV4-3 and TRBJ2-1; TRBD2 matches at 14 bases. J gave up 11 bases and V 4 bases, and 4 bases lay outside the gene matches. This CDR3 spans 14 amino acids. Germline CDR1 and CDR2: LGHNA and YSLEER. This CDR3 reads CASSLGLAGEKQFF. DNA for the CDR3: TGCGCCAGCAGCCTGGGACTAGCGGGGGAGAAGCAGTTCTTC.

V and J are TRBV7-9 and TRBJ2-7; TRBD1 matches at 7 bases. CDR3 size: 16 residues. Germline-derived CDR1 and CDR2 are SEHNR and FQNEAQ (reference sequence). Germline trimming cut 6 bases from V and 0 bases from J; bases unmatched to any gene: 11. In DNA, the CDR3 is TGTGCCAGCAGGTCCACAGGGGATTGGTCCTCCTACGAGCAGTACTTC. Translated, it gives CASRSTGDWSSYEQYF.

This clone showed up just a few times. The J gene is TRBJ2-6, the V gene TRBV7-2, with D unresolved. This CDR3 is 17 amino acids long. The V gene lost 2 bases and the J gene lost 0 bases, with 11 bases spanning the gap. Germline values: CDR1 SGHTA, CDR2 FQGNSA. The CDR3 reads CASSLSLVRSGANVLTF. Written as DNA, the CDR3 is TGTGCCAGCAGCTTATCTTTAGTACGCTCTGGGGCCAACGTCCTGACTTTC.

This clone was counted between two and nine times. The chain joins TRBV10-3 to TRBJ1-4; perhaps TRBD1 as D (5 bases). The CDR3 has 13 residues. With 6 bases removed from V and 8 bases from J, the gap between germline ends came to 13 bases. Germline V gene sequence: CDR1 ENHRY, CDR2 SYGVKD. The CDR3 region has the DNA TGTGCCATCAGGGGAGGGACGGCAGAAAAACTGTTTTTT. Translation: CAIRGGTAEKLFF.

CDR3 region: CATSDPTSGSGYEQYF. CDR3 nucleotides: TGTGCCACCAGTGATCCTACTAGCGGGAGCGGTTACGAGCAGTACTTC. The chain combines TRBV24-1 with TRBJ2-7, with 11 bases fitting TRBD2. Germline V gene lookup returns CDR1 KGHDR and CDR2 SFDVKD. V was clipped by 3 bases and J by 4 bases; unmatched bases: 7. This CDR3 is 16 amino acids long.

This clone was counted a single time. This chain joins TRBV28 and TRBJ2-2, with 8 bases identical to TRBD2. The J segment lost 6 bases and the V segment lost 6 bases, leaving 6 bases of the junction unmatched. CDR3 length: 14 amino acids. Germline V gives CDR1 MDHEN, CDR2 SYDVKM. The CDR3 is CASRSAGGSGELFF. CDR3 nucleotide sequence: TGTGCCAGCAGAAGTGCGGGGGGCTCCGGGGAGCTGTTTTTT.

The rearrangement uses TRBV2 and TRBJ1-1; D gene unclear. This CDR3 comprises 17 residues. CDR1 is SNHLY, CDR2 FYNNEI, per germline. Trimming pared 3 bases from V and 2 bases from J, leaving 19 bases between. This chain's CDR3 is CASSDYRVFTSNTEAFF. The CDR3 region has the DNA TGTGCCAGCAGTGATTATAGAGTGTTTACTTCAAACACTGAAGCTTTCTTT.

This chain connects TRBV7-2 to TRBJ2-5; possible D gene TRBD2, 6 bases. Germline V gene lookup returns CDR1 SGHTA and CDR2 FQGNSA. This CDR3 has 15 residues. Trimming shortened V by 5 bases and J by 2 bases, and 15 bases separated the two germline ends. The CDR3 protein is CASSPRPAGQETQYF. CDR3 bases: TGTGCCAGCAGCCCCCGACCGGCGGGACAAGAGACCCAGTACTTC.

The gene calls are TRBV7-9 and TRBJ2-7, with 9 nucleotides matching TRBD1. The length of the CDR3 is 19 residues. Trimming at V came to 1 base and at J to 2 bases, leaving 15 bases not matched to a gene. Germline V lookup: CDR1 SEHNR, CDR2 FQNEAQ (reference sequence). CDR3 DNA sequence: TGTGCCAGCAGCTTAGTCGCAAAAAGTAGGGGACAGGGTACCTACGAGCAGTACTTC. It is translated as CASSLVAKSRGQGTYEQYF. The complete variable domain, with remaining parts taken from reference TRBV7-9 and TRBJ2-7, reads DTGVSQNPRHKITKRGQNVTFRCDPISEHNRLYWYRQTLGQGPEFLTYFQNEAQLEKSRLLSDRFSAERPKGSFSTLEIQRTEQGDSAMYLCASSLVAKSRGQGTYEQYFGPGTRLTVT.